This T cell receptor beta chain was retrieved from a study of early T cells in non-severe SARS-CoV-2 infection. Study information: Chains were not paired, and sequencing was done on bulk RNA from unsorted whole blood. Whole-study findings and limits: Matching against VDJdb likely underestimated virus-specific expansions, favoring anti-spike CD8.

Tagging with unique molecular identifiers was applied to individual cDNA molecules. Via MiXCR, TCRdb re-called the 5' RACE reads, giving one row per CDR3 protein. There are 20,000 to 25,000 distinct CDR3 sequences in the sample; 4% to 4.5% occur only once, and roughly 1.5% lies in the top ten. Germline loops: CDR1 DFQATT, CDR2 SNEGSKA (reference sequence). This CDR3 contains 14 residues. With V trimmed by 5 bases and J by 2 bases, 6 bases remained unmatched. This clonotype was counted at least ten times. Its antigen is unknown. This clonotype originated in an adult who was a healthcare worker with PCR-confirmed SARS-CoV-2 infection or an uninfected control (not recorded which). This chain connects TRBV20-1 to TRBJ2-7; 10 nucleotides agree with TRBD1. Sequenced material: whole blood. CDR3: CSAPHGTGAYEQYF. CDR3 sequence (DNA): TGCAGTGCTCCCCACGGGACAGGGGCCTACGAGCAGTACTTC.